The 32 T cell receptor beta chains listed next were all sequenced from one sample in a study of cytomegalovirus exposure and HLA in healthy donors. PCR amplification relied on 60 Vbeta primers (plus 13 Jbeta primers). Sequencing used immunoSEQ multiplex PCR; TCRdb keeps in-frame clones, though not all of them. The table records about 200,000 clones, over 60% of them present only once. Source material: PBMCs. These TCRs come from a woman aged 40 to 50 in good health and CMV-seronegative.

The rearrangement links TRBV4-1 to TRBJ2-5; TRBD1 agrees at 7 bases. V dropped 1 base and J dropped 5; count of bases not matched to a gene: 10. Germline CDR1 and CDR2: MGHRA and YSYEKL. The CDR3 has 16 residues. CDR3 in amino acids: CASSQGQGGMVETQYF. The CDR3 bases are TGCGCCAGCAGCCAAGGACAGGGTGGTATGGTGGAGACCCAGTACTTC.

This chain uses TRBV4-3 with TRBJ2-3, with 11 positions matching TRBD2. The V gene end was trimmed by 3 bases and the J gene end by 2 bases; junction bases not matched to a gene: 7. There are 17 residues in the CDR3. Germline V lookup: CDR1 LGHNA, CDR2 YSLEER. In DNA, the CDR3 is TGCGCCAGCAGCCACGACTCTAGCGGGAGGCCCACAGATACGCAGTATTTT. This gives the protein CASSHDSSGRPTDTQYF.

The chain carries TRBV9 and TRBJ1-1; D remains unclear. Germline V CDR1 and CDR2: SGDLS, YYNGEE. The CDR3 runs to 14 residues. V lost 2 bases, J lost 0 bases, and 8 bases lay in between. CDR3 DNA: TGTGCCAGCAGCGTTGACGGGATGAACACTGAAGCTTTCTTT. Amino acids: CASSVDGMNTEAFF.

The V call is TRBV4-1, the J call TRBJ2-5; 11 nucleotides align to TRBD2. With 0 bases clipped from V and 7 bases from J, the junction kept 10 bases outside the gene matches. The CDR3 is made up of 17 amino acids. Germline V gene lookup returns CDR1 MGHRA and CDR2 YSYEKL. CDR3 in amino acids: CASSQDQASGRFSTQYF. The CDR3 region has the DNA TGCGCCAGCAGCCAAGATCAAGCTAGCGGGAGGTTTTCGACCCAGTACTTC.

V and J are TRBV27 and TRBJ1-4; D might be TRBD1 (5 bases). V was clipped by 4 bases and J by 0 bases, with 12 bases between them. This CDR3 region has 16 residues. Looked up from germline, CDR1 is MNHEY and CDR2 is SMNVEV (reference sequence). The CDR3 here is CASSWTRTPTNEKLFF. CDR3 bases: TGTGCCAGCAGTTGGACCAGGACACCAACTAATGAAAAACTGTTTTTT.

The CDR3 bases are TGTGCCAGCAGCCCATCTCTTGACAGGGACGAGCAGTACTTC. Amino acid sequence: CASSPSLDRDEQYF. The chain employs TRBV5-6 and TRBJ2-7; 7 bases map to TRBD1. The CDR3 has 14 amino acids. J lost 5 bases, V lost 4 bases, and 9 bases had no gene match. The germline V gene encodes CDR1 SGHDT and CDR2 YYEEEE.

The CDR3 protein is CASSLSYRREQFF. The CDR3 DNA reads as TGTGCCAGCAGCTTAAGCTATCGGAGGGAGCAGTTCTTC. The gene calls are TRBV7-3 and TRBJ2-1; D might be TRBD2 (5 bases). Trimming took 1 base from V and 10 from J, leaving 11 bases between them. CDR1 is SGHTA, CDR2 FQGTGA, per germline. The CDR3 contains 13 residues.

CDR3 DNA: TGTGCCAGCAGCCTTGCCGCTAGCGGAGGGCAAGATACGCAGTATTTT. As protein: CASSLAASGGQDTQYF. The genes are TRBV7-2 and TRBJ2-3; TRBD2 matches 7 bases. CDR3 length: 16 amino acids. The V gene end was trimmed by 5 bases and the J gene end by 5 bases; junction bases not matched to a gene: 13. CDR1 and CDR2 (germline): SGHTA, FQGNSA.

Regarding this clone: This CDR3 is also generated by other DNA sequences in the sample. This chain uses TRBV6-5 with TRBJ1-5; TRBD1 matches 8 bases. V was clipped by 4 bases and J by 7 bases; unmatched bases: 6. The CDR3 extends over 14 amino acids. Germline values: CDR1 MNHEY, CDR2 SVGAGI. Here the CDR3 DNA reads TGTGCCAGCAGTTCCGGACAGGGCGGACAGCCCCAGCATTTT. Its protein is CASSSGQGGQPQHF.

This sequence joins TRBV29-1 and TRBJ1-4; D gene ambiguous. CDR3 size: 15 residues. V shed 0 bases and J shed 7 bases, with 15 bases lying between them. CDR1 SQVTM and CDR2 ANQGSEA come from the germline V gene. The CDR3 DNA sequence: TGCAGCGTTGAAGATAGTGGAGAACCCAGTGAAAAACTGTTTTTT. Its protein product is CSVEDSGEPSEKLFF.

The chain has TRBV12-5 and TRBJ1-4, with TRBD1 matching over 8 bases. Per the germline V gene, CDR1 is LGHNT and CDR2 is FRNRAP. The CDR3 runs to 16 residues. V was clipped by 2 bases and J by 3 bases; unmatched bases: 5. The DNA for the CDR3 is TGTGCTAGTGGTTTGCCAGGGGGCTTAGCTAATGAAAAACTGTTTTTT. It translates to CASGLPGGLANEKLFF.

The chain couples TRBV5-1 to TRBJ1-3, with TRBD1 as a possible D gene (5 bases). This CDR3 has 16 amino acids. The germline V and J ends were trimmed by 0 bases and 1 base, with 11 bases remaining between them. Per the germline V gene, CDR1 is SGHRS and CDR2 is YFSETQ. The CDR3, as DNA: TGCGCCAGCAGCTTGGGGGACTACCAATCTGGAAACACCATATATTTT. Amino acids: CASSLGDYQSGNTIYF.

The chain is built from TRBV15 and TRBJ1-4; 7 bases match TRBD1. The germline V gene has CDR1 LNHNV and CDR2 YYDKDF (reference sequence). This CDR3 is 15 amino acids long. Unmatched junction bases numbered 3, after V lost 0 bases and J lost 5 bases. The CDR3 DNA reads TGTGCCACCAGCAGAGATAAGGGGGCGAATGAAAAACTGTTTTTT. Encoded protein: CATSRDKGANEKLFF.

The rearrangement joins TRBV30 to TRBJ1-1; D possibly corresponds to TRBD1 (6 bases). V dropped 4 bases and J dropped 4 bases, with 13 bases sitting between them. The V gene's germline CDR1 is GTSNPN and CDR2 SVGIG (reference sequence). The CDR3 extends over 13 amino acids. The CDR3 DNA is TGTGCCTGGAAGGGGGATAAGGGCACTGAAGCTTTCTTT. Protein product: CAWKGDKGTEAFF.

The chain employs TRBV7-8 and TRBJ2-7, with a tentative D call TRBD2 (7 bases). V lost 6 bases and J lost 6, with 21 bases in between. This CDR3 is 15 amino acids long. The germline V gene has CDR1 SGHVS and CDR2 FQNEAQ. DNA of the CDR3: TGTGCCAGCAGTCGGGGGGCTGGGGCTAGCCTCGAGCAGTACTTC. Encoded protein: CASSRGAGASLEQYF.

This clone appeared a few times. The chain is built from TRBV7-9 and TRBJ1-1; 7 nucleotides line up with TRBD1. Trimming at V came to 3 bases and at J to 0 bases, leaving 4 bases not matched to a gene. Germline-derived CDR1 and CDR2 are SEHNR and FQNEAQ (reference sequence). The CDR3 has 15 residues. For the CDR3, the DNA is TGTGCCAGCAGCTTCTACGGGACAGTGAACACTGAAGCTTTCTTT. Translated: CASSFYGTVNTEAFF.

The rearrangement joins TRBV25-1 to TRBJ1-5; TRBD1 agrees at 7 bases. The CDR3 has 15 residues. The J segment lost 7 bases and the V segment lost 8 bases, leaving 14 bases of the junction unmatched. From germline, CDR1 is MGHDK and CDR2 SYGVNS. The CDR3: CASRNEPGQQQPQHF. The DNA of the CDR3 is TGTGCCAGCCGAAACGAACCGGGACAGCAACAGCCCCAGCATTTT.

The chain joins TRBV5-1 to TRBJ1-1; D is perhaps TRBD1 (5 bases). Trimming removed 6 bases from V and 1 base from J, with 22 bases in between. There are 17 residues in the CDR3. Looked up from germline, CDR1 is SGHRS and CDR2 is YFSETQ. CDR3 amino acids: CASIASYGTLGNTEAFF. The CDR3 DNA reads TGCGCCAGCATAGCCAGCTATGGGACTTTAGGGAACACTGAAGCTTTCTTT.

The chain carries TRBV7-2 and TRBJ1-2; D gene uncertain. Trimming took off 3 bases at V and 5 bases at J, with 10 bases between the two ends. The germline V gene encodes CDR1 SGHTA and CDR2 FQGNSA. This CDR3 spans 13 amino acids. The CDR3 reads CASSLGRQYGYTF. The CDR3 DNA reads as TGTGCCAGCAGCTTGGGCAGGCAATATGGCTACACCTTC. The full variable domain, with the rest looked up from reference TRBV7-2 and TRBJ1-2, is GAGVSQSPSNKVTEKGKDVELRCDPISGHTALYWYRQSLGQGLEFLIYFQGNSAPDKSGLPSDRFSAERTGGSVSTLTIQRTQQEDSAVYLCASSLGRQYGYTFGSGTRLTVV.

Written as DNA, the CDR3 is TGTGCCAGCAGCCCCCAGGGGCAGAACCGAGGCTATGGCTACACCTTC. This gives the protein CASSPQGQNRGYGYTF. The chain uses TRBV21-1 and TRBJ1-2; the D call TRBD1 from the table was never checked on the DNA. TRBV21-1 has pseudogene status. The CDR3 consists of 16 residues.

This clone appeared a few times. The V call is TRBV5-1, the J call TRBJ1-2; D is unclear. V was clipped by 0 bases and J by 4 bases, with 16 bases between them. The CDR3 totals 16 residues. Per the germline V gene, CDR1 is SGHRS and CDR2 is YFSETQ. CDR3 sequence (DNA): TGCGCCAGCAGCTTGGCCTTCACACAGACCATCTATGGCTACACCTTC. The encoded protein is CASSLAFTQTIYGYTF. The complete variable domain, with remaining parts taken from reference TRBV5-1 and TRBJ1-2, reads KAGVTQTPRYLIKTRGQQVTLSCSPISGHRSVSWYQQTPGQGLQFLFEYFSETQRNKGNFPGRFSGRQFSNSRSEMNVSTLELGDSALYLCASSLAFTQTIYGYTFGSGTRLTVV.

J is TRBJ2-7 and V is TRBV11-3; 8 bases fit TRBD1. V was clipped by 2 bases and J by 5 bases; unmatched bases: 8. In germline, CDR1 is SGHNT, CDR2 YENEEA. The CDR3 is 15 amino acids. CDR3: CASSLIRTGFDEQYV. As DNA, the CDR3 is TGTGCCAGCAGCTTAATCCGGACAGGGTTCGACGAGCAGTACGTC.

The chain combines TRBV27 with TRBJ1-1, with D possibly being TRBD1 (5 bases). CDR1 MNHEY and CDR2 SMNVEV come from the germline V gene (reference sequence). V lost 5 bases, J lost 1 base, and 11 bases lay in between. The CDR3 contains 14 residues. CDR3 loop: CASSLPGQNTEAFF. CDR3 nucleotide sequence: TGTGCCAGCAGTCTCCCAGGACAGAACACTGAAGCTTTCTTT.

This clone appeared a single time. This chain joins TRBV5-4 and TRBJ2-1; the match to TRBD2 covers 7 bases. CDR3 size: 16 residues. J gave up 8 bases and V 5 bases, and 16 bases lay outside the gene matches. Germline V lookup: CDR1 SGHNT, CDR2 YYREEE (reference sequence). The CDR3 reads CASSPGGLRIRDEQFF. The CDR3 DNA reads as TGTGCCAGCAGTCCGGGGGGACTCCGAATTCGCGATGAGCAGTTCTTC.

Concerning this clone itself: At one end the junction does not follow the germline gene, possibly because of a read error. The V gene is TRBV30, the J gene TRBJ1-2; unclear D gene. The length of the CDR3 is 12 residues. Germline V gene sequence: CDR1 GTSNPN, CDR2 SVGIG (reference sequence). This CDR3 reads CVWVRVSCGYTF. Here the CDR3 DNA reads TGTGTCTGGGTGCGGGTTTCCTGTGGCTACACCTTC.

This chain uses TRBV6-1 with TRBJ1-5; 7 bases align to TRBD1. CDR1 is MNHNS, CDR2 SASEGT, per germline. The CDR3 loop spans 15 amino acids. V lost 4 bases to trimming and J lost 6 bases; unmatched junction nucleotides: 9. CDR3 sequence reads: CASSGQGRGAQPQHF. The CDR3 region has the DNA TGTGCCAGCAGTGGACAGGGAAGGGGGGCTCAGCCCCAGCATTTT.

This chain uses TRBV6-1 with TRBJ2-7; TRBD2 might be the D (7 bases). Trimming took 2 bases from V and 2 from J, leaving 13 bases between them. The CDR3 spans 15 residues. Germline-derived CDR1 and CDR2 are MNHNS and SASEGT. The CDR3 is CASSERGDKTYEQYF. CDR3 nucleotides: TGTGCCAGCAGTGAACGGGGGGACAAAACCTACGAGCAGTACTTC.

The chain recombines TRBV10-3 with TRBJ2-4; 14 bases fit TRBD2. CDR1 and CDR2 from the germline V gene are ENHRY and SYGVKD. The CDR3 is made up of 17 amino acids. The ends lost 5 bases at V and 9 bases at J; junction bases unmatched: 12. CDR3 nucleotides: TGTGCCATCAGTTCGGGACTAGCGGGAGAGGTGGCGGGCATTCAGTACTTC. Translating it yields CAISSGLAGEVAGIQYF.

The chain is built from TRBV4-3 and TRBJ1-3, with TRBD1 matching over 9 bases. CDR3 size: 15 residues. Germline loops: CDR1 LGHNA, CDR2 YSLEER. The J segment lost 6 bases and the V segment lost 2 bases, leaving 5 bases of the junction unmatched. DNA of the CDR3: TGCGCCAGCAGCCAAAATACAGGGGGCGTAAACACCATATATTTT. Translated: CASSQNTGGVNTIYF.

A note on this clone: Compared with germline, one end of the junction differs, possibly owing to a read error. The chain is built from TRBV4-1 and TRBJ1-5, with TRBD1 as a possible D gene (6 bases). CDR3 length: 15 amino acids. The germline gives CDR1 MGHRA, CDR2 YSYEKL. For the CDR3, the DNA is TGCGCCAGCAGGCAAGACAGGTCGGGCAATCAGCCCCAGCATTTT. Amino acid sequence: CASRQDRSGNQPQHF.

The chain employs TRBV7-3 and TRBJ1-2, with D perhaps matching TRBD1 (6 bases). This CDR3 comprises 13 residues. Trimming pared 5 bases from V and 8 bases from J, leaving 15 bases between. Germline CDR1 and CDR2: SGHTA and FQGTGA. The CDR3 DNA sequence: TGTGCCAGCAGCCCAGACAGGTTTGGCGGCTACACCTTC. Its protein product is CASSPDRFGGYTF.

This clone was found once. This chain joins TRBV11-3 and TRBJ1-3; D gene uncertain. Germline V gives CDR1 SGHNT, CDR2 YENEEA. Deletions cut 1 base from V and 3 bases from J, with 10 bases between. The CDR3 loop spans 15 amino acids. CDR3 amino acids: CASSLGGLNGNTIYF. The CDR3 DNA reads as TGTGCCAGCAGCTTAGGAGGGTTGAATGGAAACACCATATATTTT.